This TCR beta chain was sequenced during a study of CD8+ T cells in alopecia areata. About this clone itself: The antigen is not known. The same CDR3 also results from other DNA sequences found in this sample.

As for treatment: oral pan-JAK inhibitor, 5-10 mg twice daily. Obtained from alopecia areata patients were lesional scalp punch biopsies along with peripheral blood. Extraction of RNA preceded its reverse transcription into cDNA, which served as the sequencing template. Clones were sequenced by immunoSEQ multiplex PCR, and TCRdb holds only the in-frame ones, with some missing. The sample has a few hundred thousand clones, more than 30% seen once. General study findings and limits: Numerous expanded lesional clones remained in scalp and blood during tofacitinib. Sequenced scalp T cells also include alphabeta T cells resident in normal skin. Scalp clonality and expanded CD8+ clones among the top 100 showed significant decreases with tofacitinib.

Germline CDR1 SGHRS, CDR2 YFSETQ. The V end was cut by 2 bases, the J end by 5 bases, with 7 bases between. This CDR3 has 12 amino acids. The receptor was derived from a human donor with alopecia areata. The starting material was CD4+ T cells sorted from blood, obtained around week 34, from a patient treated with tofacitinib. V usage is TRBV5-1 and J usage is TRBJ1-1; TRBD1 is a possible D gene (5 bases). DNA for the CDR3: TGCGCCAGCAGCTTAGAGGGGACTGAAGCTTTCTTT. The encoded protein is CASSLEGTEAFF.